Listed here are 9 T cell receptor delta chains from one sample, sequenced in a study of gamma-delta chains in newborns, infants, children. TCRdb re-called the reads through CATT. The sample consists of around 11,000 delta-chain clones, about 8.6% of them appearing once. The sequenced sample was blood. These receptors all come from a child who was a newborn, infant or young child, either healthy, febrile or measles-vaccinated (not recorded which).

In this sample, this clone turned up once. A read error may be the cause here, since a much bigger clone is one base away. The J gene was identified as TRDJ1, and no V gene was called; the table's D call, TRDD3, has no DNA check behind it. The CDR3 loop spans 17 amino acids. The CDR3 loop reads CACDRLGGETYTDKLIF. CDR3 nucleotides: TGTGCCTGTGACAGACTGGGAGGCGAGACGTACACCGATAAACTCATCTTT.

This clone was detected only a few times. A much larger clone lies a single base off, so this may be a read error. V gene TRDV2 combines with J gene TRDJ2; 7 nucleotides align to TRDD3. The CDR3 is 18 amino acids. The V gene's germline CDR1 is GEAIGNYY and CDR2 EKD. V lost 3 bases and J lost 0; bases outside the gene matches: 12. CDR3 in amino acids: CACDSVLGMATLTAQLFF. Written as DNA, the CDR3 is TGTGCCTGTGACTCAGTACTGGGGATGGCAACTTTGACAGCACAACTCTTCTTT.

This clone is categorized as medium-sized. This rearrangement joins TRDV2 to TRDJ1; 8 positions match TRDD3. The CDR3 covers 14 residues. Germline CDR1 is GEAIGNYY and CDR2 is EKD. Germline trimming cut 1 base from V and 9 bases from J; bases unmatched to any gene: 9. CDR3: CACDTLGDLSELIF. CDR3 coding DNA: TGTGCCTGTGACACATTGGGGGATTTAAGTGAACTCATCTTT.

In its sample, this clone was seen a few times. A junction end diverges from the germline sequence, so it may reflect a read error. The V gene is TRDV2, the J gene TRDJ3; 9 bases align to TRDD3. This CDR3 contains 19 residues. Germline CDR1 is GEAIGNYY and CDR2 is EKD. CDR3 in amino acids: CACDTLLGESSWDTRQVFF. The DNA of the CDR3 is TGTGCCTGTGACACCTTACTGGGGGAAAGCTCCTGGGACACCCGACAGGTGTTTTTC.

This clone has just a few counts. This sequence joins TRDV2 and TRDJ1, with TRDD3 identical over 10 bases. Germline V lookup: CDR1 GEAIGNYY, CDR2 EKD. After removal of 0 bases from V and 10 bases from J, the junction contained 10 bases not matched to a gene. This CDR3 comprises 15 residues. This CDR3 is CACDTLVGGYAGLIF. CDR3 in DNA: TGTGCCTGTGACACCCTTGTCGGGGGATACGCGGGACTCATCTTT.

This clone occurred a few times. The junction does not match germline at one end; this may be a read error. The CDR3 nucleotides are TGTGCCTGTGGCACCGGGGGATACACCGATAAACTCATCTTT. This gives the protein CACGTGGYTDKLIF. V and J are TRDV2 and TRDJ1, with TRDD3 matching 7 bases. CDR3 size: 14 residues. Germline CDR1 GEAIGNYY, CDR2 EKD.

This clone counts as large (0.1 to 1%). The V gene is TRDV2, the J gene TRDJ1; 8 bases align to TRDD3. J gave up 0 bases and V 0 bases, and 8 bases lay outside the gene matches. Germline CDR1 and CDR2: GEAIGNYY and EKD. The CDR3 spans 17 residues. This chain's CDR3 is CACDTVDNGGYTDKLIF. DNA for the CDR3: TGTGCCTGTGACACCGTAGATAATGGGGGATACACCGATAAACTCATCTTT.

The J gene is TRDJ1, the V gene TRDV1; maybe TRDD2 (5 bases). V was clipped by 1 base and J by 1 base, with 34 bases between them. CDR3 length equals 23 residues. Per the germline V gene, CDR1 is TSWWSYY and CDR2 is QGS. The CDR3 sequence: CALGERIPYSTNVARRGTDKLIF. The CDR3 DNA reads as TGTGCTCTTGGGGAACGTATCCCCTACTCAACCAATGTGGCTAGGAGGGGCACCGATAAACTCATCTTT.

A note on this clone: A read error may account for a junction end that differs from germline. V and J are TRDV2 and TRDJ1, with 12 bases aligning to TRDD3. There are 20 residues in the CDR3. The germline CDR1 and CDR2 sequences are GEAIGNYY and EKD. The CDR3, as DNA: TGTGCCTGTGACACCGTCTTAGTACTGGGGGATACTCACCCCCCCGAAAAACTCATCTTT. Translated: CACDTVLVLGDTHPPEKLIF.